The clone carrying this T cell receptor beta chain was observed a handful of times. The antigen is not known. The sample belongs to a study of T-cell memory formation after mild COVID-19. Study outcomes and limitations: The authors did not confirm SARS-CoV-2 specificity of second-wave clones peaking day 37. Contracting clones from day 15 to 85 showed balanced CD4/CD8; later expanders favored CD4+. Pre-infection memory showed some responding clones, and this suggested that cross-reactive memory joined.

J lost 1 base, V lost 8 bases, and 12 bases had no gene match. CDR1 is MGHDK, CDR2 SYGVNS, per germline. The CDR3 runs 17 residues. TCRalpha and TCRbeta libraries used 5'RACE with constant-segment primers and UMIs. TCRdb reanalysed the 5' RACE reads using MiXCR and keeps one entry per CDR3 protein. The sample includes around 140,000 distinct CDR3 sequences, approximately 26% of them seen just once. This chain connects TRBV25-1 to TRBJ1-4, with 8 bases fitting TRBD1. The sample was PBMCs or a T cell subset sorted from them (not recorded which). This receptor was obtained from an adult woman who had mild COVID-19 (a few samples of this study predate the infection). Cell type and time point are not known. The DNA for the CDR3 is TGTGCCAGCGCAAACCAGGGGGCAGGGGGAACTAATGAAAAACTGTTTTTT. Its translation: CASANQGAGGTNEKLFF. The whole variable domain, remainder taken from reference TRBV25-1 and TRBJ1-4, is EADIYQTPRYLVIGTGKKITLECSQTMGHDKMYWYQQDPGMELHLIHYSYGVNSTEKGDLSSESTVSRIRTEHFPLTLESARPSHTSQYLCASANQGAGGTNEKLFFGSGTQLSVL.